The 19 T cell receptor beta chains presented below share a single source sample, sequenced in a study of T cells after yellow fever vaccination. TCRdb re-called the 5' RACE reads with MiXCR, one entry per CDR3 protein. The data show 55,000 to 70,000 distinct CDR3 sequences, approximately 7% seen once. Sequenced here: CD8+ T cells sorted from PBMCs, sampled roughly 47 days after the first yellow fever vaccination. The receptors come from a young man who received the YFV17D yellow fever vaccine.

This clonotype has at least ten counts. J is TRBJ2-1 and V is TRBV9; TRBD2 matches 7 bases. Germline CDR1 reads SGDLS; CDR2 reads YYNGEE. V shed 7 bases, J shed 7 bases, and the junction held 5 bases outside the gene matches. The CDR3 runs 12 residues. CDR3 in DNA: TGTGCCAGCCAAGCTAGCGGAAATGAGCAGTTCTTC. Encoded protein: CASQASGNEQFF.

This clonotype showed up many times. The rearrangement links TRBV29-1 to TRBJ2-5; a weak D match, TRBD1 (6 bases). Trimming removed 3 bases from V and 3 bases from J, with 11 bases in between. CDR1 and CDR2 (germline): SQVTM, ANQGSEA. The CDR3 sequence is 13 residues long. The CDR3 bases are TGCAGCGTTGATGCGGACAGCGAAGAGACCCAGTACTTC. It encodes CSVDADSEETQYF.

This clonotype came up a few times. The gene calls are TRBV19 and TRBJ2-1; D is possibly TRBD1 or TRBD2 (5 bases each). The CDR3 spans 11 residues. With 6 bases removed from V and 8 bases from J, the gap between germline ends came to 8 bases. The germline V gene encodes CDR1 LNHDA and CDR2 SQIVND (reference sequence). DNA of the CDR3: TGTGCCAGTAGCCAGGGACATGAGCAGTTCTTC. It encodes CASSQGHEQFF.

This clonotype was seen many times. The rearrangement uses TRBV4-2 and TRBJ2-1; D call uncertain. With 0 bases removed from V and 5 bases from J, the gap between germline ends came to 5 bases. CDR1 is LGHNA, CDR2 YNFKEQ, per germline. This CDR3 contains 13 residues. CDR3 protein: CASSQENDNEQFF. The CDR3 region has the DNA TGTGCCAGCAGCCAAGAAAACGACAATGAGCAGTTCTTC.

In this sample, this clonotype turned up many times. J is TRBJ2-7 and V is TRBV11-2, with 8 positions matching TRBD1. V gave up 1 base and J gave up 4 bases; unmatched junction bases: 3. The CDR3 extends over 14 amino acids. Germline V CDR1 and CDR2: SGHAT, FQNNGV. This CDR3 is CASSLGTGRYEQYF. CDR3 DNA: TGTGCCAGCAGCTTAGGGACAGGGAGGTACGAGCAGTACTTC.

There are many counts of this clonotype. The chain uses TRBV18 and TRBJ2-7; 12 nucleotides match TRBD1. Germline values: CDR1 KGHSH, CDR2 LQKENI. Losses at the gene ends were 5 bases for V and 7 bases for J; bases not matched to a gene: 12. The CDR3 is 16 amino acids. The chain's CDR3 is CASSARTGQGAREQYF. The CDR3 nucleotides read TGTGCCAGCTCAGCGCGTACGGGACAGGGGGCGCGTGAGCAGTACTTC.

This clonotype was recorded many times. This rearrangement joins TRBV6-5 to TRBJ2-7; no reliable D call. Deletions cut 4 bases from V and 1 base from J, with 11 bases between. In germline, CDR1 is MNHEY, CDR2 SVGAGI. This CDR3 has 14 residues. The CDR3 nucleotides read TGTGCCAGCAGTTGGGGTTCTGGGTCCTACGAGCAGTACTTC. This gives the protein CASSWGSGSYEQYF.

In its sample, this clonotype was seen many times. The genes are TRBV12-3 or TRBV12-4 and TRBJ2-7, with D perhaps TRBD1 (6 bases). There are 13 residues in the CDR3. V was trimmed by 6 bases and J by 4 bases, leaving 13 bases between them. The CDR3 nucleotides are TGTGCCAGCAGACGAGGCGACAGGTACGAGCAGTACTTC. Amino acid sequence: CASRRGDRYEQYF.

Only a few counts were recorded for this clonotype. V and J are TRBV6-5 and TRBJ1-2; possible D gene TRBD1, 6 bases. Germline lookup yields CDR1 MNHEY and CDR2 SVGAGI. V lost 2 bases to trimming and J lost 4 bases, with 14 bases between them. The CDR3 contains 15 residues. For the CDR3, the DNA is TGTGCCAGCAGTTACGCGGGGGGCGCGGGCTATGGCTACACCTTC. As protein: CASSYAGGAGYGYTF.

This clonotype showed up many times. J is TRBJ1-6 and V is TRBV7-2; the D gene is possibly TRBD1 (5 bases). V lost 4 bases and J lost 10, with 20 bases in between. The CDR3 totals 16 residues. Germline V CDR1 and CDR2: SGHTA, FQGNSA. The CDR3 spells CASSWGYSRMWSPLHF. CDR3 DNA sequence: TGTGCCAGCAGCTGGGGCTATTCCAGGATGTGGTCACCCCTCCACTTT.

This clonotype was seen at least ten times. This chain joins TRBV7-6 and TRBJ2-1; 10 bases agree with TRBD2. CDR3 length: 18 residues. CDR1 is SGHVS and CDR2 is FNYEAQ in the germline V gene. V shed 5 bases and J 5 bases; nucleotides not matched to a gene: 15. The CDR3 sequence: CASSLRGPSGGLHNEQFF. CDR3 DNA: TGTGCCAGCAGCCTACGTGGCCCTAGCGGGGGATTACACAATGAGCAGTTCTTC. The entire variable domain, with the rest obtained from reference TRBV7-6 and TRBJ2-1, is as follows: GAGVSQSPRYKVTKRGQDVALRCDPISGHVSLYWYRQALGQGPEFLTYFNYEAQQDKSGLPNDRFSAERPEGSISTLTIQRTEQRDSAMYRCASSLRGPSGGLHNEQFFGPGTRLTVL.

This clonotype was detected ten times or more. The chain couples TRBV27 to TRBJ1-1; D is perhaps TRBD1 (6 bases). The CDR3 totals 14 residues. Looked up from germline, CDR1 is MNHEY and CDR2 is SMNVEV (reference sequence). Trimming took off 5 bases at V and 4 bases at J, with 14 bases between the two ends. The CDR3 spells CASSPLGQSTEAFF. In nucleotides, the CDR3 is TGTGCCAGCAGTCCCCTAGGACAGTCCACTGAAGCTTTCTTT.

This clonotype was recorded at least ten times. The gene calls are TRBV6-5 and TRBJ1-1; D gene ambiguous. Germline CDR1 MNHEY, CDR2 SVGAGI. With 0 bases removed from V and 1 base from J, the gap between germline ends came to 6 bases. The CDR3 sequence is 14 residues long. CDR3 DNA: TGTGCCAGCAGTTACTCAGGTGGGAACACTGAAGCTTTCTTT. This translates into CASSYSGGNTEAFF.

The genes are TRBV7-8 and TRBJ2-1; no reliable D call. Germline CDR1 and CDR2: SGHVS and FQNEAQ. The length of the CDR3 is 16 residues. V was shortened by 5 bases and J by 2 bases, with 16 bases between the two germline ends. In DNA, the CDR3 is TGTGCCAGCAGCCCACGGGCCGTACCGACCTACAATGAGCAGTTCTTC. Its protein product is CASSPRAVPTYNEQFF.

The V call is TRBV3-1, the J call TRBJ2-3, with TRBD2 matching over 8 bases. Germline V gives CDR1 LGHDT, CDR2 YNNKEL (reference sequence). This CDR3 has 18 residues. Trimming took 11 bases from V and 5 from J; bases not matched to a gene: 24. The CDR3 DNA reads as TGTGCCCTCTGTTTTCCCCCCGCGGGGGGTCCGCCGAGAGATACGCAGTATTTT. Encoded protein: CALCFPPAGGPPRDTQYF.

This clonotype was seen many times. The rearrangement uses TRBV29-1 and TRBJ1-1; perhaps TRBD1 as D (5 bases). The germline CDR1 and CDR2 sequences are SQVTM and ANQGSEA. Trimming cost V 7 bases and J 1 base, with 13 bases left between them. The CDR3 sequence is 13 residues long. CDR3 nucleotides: TGCAGCGGCGAAAGGGGTTCGAACACTGAAGCTTTCTTT. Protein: CSGERGSNTEAFF.

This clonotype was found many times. This CDR3 reads CSVEYRAGADTQYF. The CDR3 DNA reads TGCAGCGTTGAATATAGGGCCGGGGCAGATACGCAGTATTTT. The chain has TRBV29-1 and TRBJ2-3, with TRBD2 as a possible D gene (5 bases). CDR3 length: 14 residues. From germline, CDR1 is SQVTM and CDR2 ANQGSEA. Trimming took off 2 bases at V and 4 bases at J, with 13 bases between the two ends.

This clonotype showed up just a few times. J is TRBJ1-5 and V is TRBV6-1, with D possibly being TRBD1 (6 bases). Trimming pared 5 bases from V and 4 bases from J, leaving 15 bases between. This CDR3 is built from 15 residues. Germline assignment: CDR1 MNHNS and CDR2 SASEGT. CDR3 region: CASSQGGVGNQPQHF. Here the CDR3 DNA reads TGTGCCAGCAGTCAAGGGGGGGTTGGGAATCAGCCCCAGCATTTT.

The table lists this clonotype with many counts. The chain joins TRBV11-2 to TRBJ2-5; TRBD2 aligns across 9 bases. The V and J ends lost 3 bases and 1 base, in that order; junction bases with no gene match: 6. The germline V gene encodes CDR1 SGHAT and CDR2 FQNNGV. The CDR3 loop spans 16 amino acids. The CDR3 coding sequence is TGTGCCAGCAGCTTGCTAGCGGGAACCCCCCAAGAGACCCAGTACTTC. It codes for CASSLLAGTPQETQYF.